These 14 T cell receptor beta chains share one sample of origin, sequenced in a study of T cells in Graves' hyperthyroidism and ophthalmopathy. It was RNA transcripts that yielded the amplified TCR beta CDR3 regions. The TCR CDR3 first-round RT-PCR relied on the HTBI primer set. TCRdb redid the calling of the multiplex PCR reads with MiXCR, one entry per CDR3 protein. The data hold over 700,000 distinct CDR3 sequences, with roughly 40% observed a single time. Source material: blood. These receptors were obtained from a man aged 18 to 30 with Graves' hyperthyroidism.

In this sample, this clonotype turned up many times. This sequence joins TRBV2 and TRBJ2-5; the D gene is possibly TRBD2 (6 bases). Germline values: CDR1 SNHLY, CDR2 FYNNEI. V dropped 4 bases and J dropped 3 bases, with 9 bases sitting between them. CDR3 length: 13 residues. The CDR3 DNA reads TGTGCCAGCAGTGGGCTAGCGAAAGAGACCCAGTACTTC. It encodes CASSGLAKETQYF. Based on the CDR3 plus reference TRBV2 and TRBJ2-5, the full variable domain is EPEVTQTPSHQVTQMGQEVILRCVPISNHLYFYWYRQILGQKVEFLVSFYNNEISEKSEIFDDQFSVERPDGSNFTLKIRSTKLEDSAMYFCASSGLAKETQYFGPGTRLLVL.

This clonotype was recorded a few times. The chain recombines TRBV19 with TRBJ1-5; perhaps TRBD1 as D (6 bases). Trimming took 8 bases from V and 6 from J, leaving 23 bases between them. This CDR3 is built from 16 residues. Germline V gene lookup returns CDR1 LNHDA and CDR2 SQIVND (reference sequence). The CDR3 spells CASGSPIGGNGQPQHF. For the CDR3, the DNA is TGTGCCAGTGGTTCCCCCATAGGGGGGAACGGTCAGCCCCAGCATTTT.

Many counts were recorded for this clonotype. This chain links TRBV9 with TRBJ1-2; no firm D call. In germline, CDR1 is SGDLS, CDR2 YYNGEE. Trimming took off 3 bases at V and 1 base at J, with 10 bases between the two ends. The CDR3 is made up of 14 amino acids. The CDR3 is CASSASDGNYGYTF. CDR3 sequence (DNA): TGTGCCAGCAGCGCTTCGGACGGTAACTATGGCTACACCTTC.

The chain has TRBV19 and TRBJ2-5; TRBD2 matches at 10 bases. The junction had 4 bases not matched to a gene; V was cut back by 2 bases and J by 7 bases. The CDR3 runs to 14 residues. CDR1 LNHDA and CDR2 SQIVND come from the germline V gene (reference sequence). The CDR3 DNA reads TGTGCCAGTAGTATACTAGCGGGGGAAGCGACCCAGTACTTC. Residues: CASSILAGEATQYF.

This clonotype was counted between two and nine times. The rearrangement uses TRBV19 and TRBJ2-7; 7 bases are shared with TRBD2. Germline CDR1 and CDR2: LNHDA and SQIVND (reference sequence). The CDR3 has 13 residues. The J segment lost 0 bases and the V segment lost 11 bases, leaving 7 bases of the junction unmatched. CDR3 nucleotides: TGTGCCGCGGGAGAAGGGGTCTCCTACGAGCAGTACTTC. Protein: CAAGEGVSYEQYF.

This chain links TRBV10-3 with TRBJ1-5; 9 bases agree with TRBD1. Germline V gives CDR1 ENHRY, CDR2 SYGVKD. The CDR3 spans 15 residues. V lost 10 bases to trimming and J lost 6 bases; unmatched junction nucleotides: 13. The CDR3 spells CASSETGQGIQPQHF. Written as DNA, the CDR3 is TGTGCCAGCAGCGAGACGGGACAGGGAATTCAGCCCCAGCATTTT.

The chain joins TRBV6-5 to TRBJ1-2; 7 bases agree with TRBD1. Germline values: CDR1 MNHEY, CDR2 SVGAGI. V trimming: 2 bases; J trimming: 8 bases; junction bases outside the gene matches: 5. This CDR3 has 13 residues. The DNA for the CDR3 is TGTGCCAGCAGTTACCGGGACAGCGGGGGCTACACCTTC. It codes for CASSYRDSGGYTF.

Concerning this clonotype itself: Since no conserved phenylalanine or tryptophan closes the CDR3, a read error is the likely cause. The DNA is omitted, as the CDR3 cannot be located on it reliably, and the CDR3 follows TCRdb's listing. The gene calls are TRBV7-6 and TRBJ1-6; TRBD1, the table's D call, lacks a check against the DNA. Germline values: CDR1 SGHVS, CDR2 FNYEAQ. Termini included, the CDR3 measures 11 amino acids. CDR3 in amino acids: CASSRLPWTAT.

The chain carries TRBV20-1 and TRBJ1-5, with TRBD1 matching over 7 bases. The ends lost 1 base at V and 6 bases at J; junction bases unmatched: 9. There are 15 residues in the CDR3. CDR1 DFQATT and CDR2 SNEGSKA come from the germline V gene (reference sequence). Here the CDR3 reads CSARGLDREVQPQHF. The CDR3 DNA reads as TGCAGTGCTAGAGGACTTGACAGGGAAGTTCAGCCCCAGCATTTT.

The gene calls are TRBV12-3 or TRBV12-4 and TRBJ1-2; tentatively, D is TRBD1 (5 bases). V was shortened by 5 bases and J by 11 bases, with 12 bases between the two germline ends. The length of the CDR3 is 11 residues. CDR3 bases: TGTGCCAGCAGTCCGGTCAGGGAATACACCTTC. This translates into CASSPVREYTF.

This clonotype has ten or more counts. CDR3 sequence reads: CASSSTGDSNQPQHF. Here the CDR3 DNA reads TGTGCCAGCAGCTCGACAGGGGACAGCAATCAGCCCCAGCATTTT. V usage is TRBV7-8 and J usage is TRBJ1-5; 8 nucleotides align to TRBD1. The ends lost 4 bases at V and 1 base at J; junction bases unmatched: 3. Germline V gene data show CDR1 as SGHVS and CDR2 as FQNEAQ. CDR3 length: 15 residues. Supplemented by reference TRBV7-8 and TRBJ1-5, the full variable domain reads GAGVSQSPRYKVAKRGQDVALRCDPISGHVSLFWYQQALGQGPEFLTYFQNEAQLDKSGLPSDRFFAERPEGSVSTLKIQRTQQEDSAVYLCASSSTGDSNQPQHFGDGTRLSIL.

The sample holds many counts of this clonotype. This chain uses TRBV25-1 with TRBJ1-1, with D tentatively TRBD1 (5 bases). The V gene's germline CDR1 is MGHDK and CDR2 SYGVNS. The CDR3 covers 13 residues. V was clipped by 4 bases and J by 5 bases, with 11 bases between them. The CDR3 DNA reads TGTGCCAGCAGTGCCTCAGGGTATACTGAAGCTTTCTTT. Translating it yields CASSASGYTEAFF. Using reference TRBV25-1 and TRBJ1-1 for the parts outside the CDR3, the full variable domain is EADIYQTPRYLVIGTGKKITLECSQTMGHDKMYWYQQDPGMELHLIHYSYGVNSTEKGDLSSESTVSRIRTEHFPLTLESARPSHTSQYLCASSASGYTEAFFGQGTRLTVV.

The chain has TRBV29-1 and TRBJ2-2; TRBD1 agrees at 7 bases. Germline CDR1 reads SQVTM; CDR2 reads ANQGSEA. V was pared by 8 bases and J by 7 bases, with 13 bases of the junction left unmatched. CDR3 length equals 14 residues. The CDR3 reads CSNDRDSVFGELFF. As DNA, the CDR3 is TGCAGCAACGACCGGGACAGCGTGTTCGGGGAGCTGTTTTTT.

This clonotype was seen repeatedly, ten times or more. This chain links TRBV29-1 with TRBJ2-7, with 12 nucleotides matching TRBD1. V shed 5 bases and J 6 bases; nucleotides not matched to a gene: 2. CDR1 is SQVTM and CDR2 is ANQGSEA in the germline V gene. The CDR3 spans 12 residues. The CDR3, as DNA: TGCAGCGTTCGGGACAGGGGGCTCGAGCAGTACTTC. This sequence encodes CSVRDRGLEQYF.